This T cell receptor (beta chain) was recovered during a study of spatial heterogeneity in lung cancer. This clonotype is medium-sized in the sample. What it binds is not known. TCRdb ran MiXCR on the 5' RACE reads and lists one entry per CDR3 protein. The table shows about 15,000 distinct CDR3 sequences, with under 7.5% occurring only once. Time point reported: sample taken at primary tumor resection. Donors were roughly 70 untreated early-stage non-small cell lung cancer patients. Trimming removed 3 bases from V and 3 bases from J; junction bases left unmatched: 5. The germline V gene encodes CDR1 SGHRS and CDR2 YFSETQ. This CDR3 region has 14 residues. Notes on the study in general: Expanded alpha and beta TCR counts within tumors tracked tumor mutation counts. Alpha chains reached an estimated coverage of about 7% of tumor T cells, and beta chains 11% to 15%.

The receptor was derived from a male donor with early-stage non-small cell lung cancer. The sequencing used lung tumor tissue, collected at surgery. The V gene is TRBV5-1, the J gene TRBJ1-2, with 7 bases identical to TRBD1. DNA of the CDR3: TGCGCCAGCAGCTCACAGACAGGGTACTATGGCTACACCTTC. Its protein is CASSSQTGYYGYTF.